Presented here are 31 T cell receptor beta chains from one specimen sequenced in a study of tissue T cells after allogeneic stem cell transplantation. Time point meaning: mouse harvest day 14 after allogeneic transplant. Mouse grafts combined 10^7 T-cell-depleted bone marrow cells with 10^6 splenic CD5+ T cells. The data were produced by immunoSEQ multiplex PCR, yet TCRdb's version contains in-frame clones alone and is incomplete. The table has several hundred clones, roughly half seen once. Specimen: liver tissue. These receptors came from a female BALB/c mouse given C57BL/6 T cells with graft-versus-host disease after an allogeneic hematopoietic cell transplant.

A few counts support this clone. Mouse gene names and germline throughout. The read finishes 1 residue shy of the CDR3 end, and the germline J gene is used to complete it. The J gene is TRBJ2-5, the V gene TRBV5, with TRBD1 as a possible D gene (5 bases). V was clipped by 4 bases and J by 0 bases, with 8 bases between them. The germline CDR1 and CDR2 sequences are LGHNA and YNLKQL (reference sequence). The CDR3 is 14 amino acids. The CDR3 region is CASSPRVNQDTQYF. The covered CDR3 bases are TGTGCCAGCAGCCCCAGGGTTAACCAAGACACCCAGTAC.

As to this clone: Genes here carry mouse names. This same CDR3 is encoded by further DNA sequences in the sample. Partial CDR3 DNA: TGTGCCAGCAGCCCCGGACTGGGGGGTTATGAACAGTAC. Its translation: CASSPGLGGYEQY. In full, the CDR3 is CASSPGLGGYEQYF. The gene calls are TRBV3 and TRBJ2-7; TRBD2 aligns across 11 bases. Read data end 1 residue before the CDR3 end; the end is taken from the germline J gene. The V segment lost 5 bases and the J segment 4 bases; nucleotides outside the gene matches: 4. The CDR3 runs 14 residues. Per germline, CDR1 SNHLY and CDR2 FYNGKV (reference sequence).

Regarding this clone: Gene names denote mouse genes. The read ends 1 residue before the CDR3 terminus; that terminus is restored from the germline J gene. The V gene is TRBV3, the J gene TRBJ2-1; unclear D gene. Trimming left V 2 bases short and J 0 bases short, with 8 bases between. This CDR3 contains 15 residues. Germline loops: CDR1 SNHLY, CDR2 FYNGKV (reference sequence). The covered CDR3 bases are TGTGCCAGCAGCTTAAGGGTCTCTAACTATGCTGAGCAGTTC. Its protein is CASSLRVSNYAEQF. The whole CDR3 is CASSLRVSNYAEQFF.

A word on this clone: Gene names and germline refer to mouse. From the germline J gene comes the end of the CDR3, since the read stops 1 residue before it. The chain couples TRBV16 to TRBJ2-5, with TRBD1 as a possible D gene (5 bases). The CDR3 has 14 amino acids. V lost 5 bases and J lost 0, with 9 bases in between. Germline values: CDR1 SGHSA, CDR2 FRNQAP. Incomplete CDR3 DNA: TGTGCAAGCAGCCTACAGGTTAACCAAGACACCCAGTAC. Translated: CASSLQVNQDTQY. The CDR3 reads in full as CASSLQVNQDTQYF.

For this clone: Mouse gene names apply. The read terminates 1 residue before the CDR3 end, so the remaining end is supplied by the germline J gene. V usage is TRBV2 and J usage is TRBJ2-1, with TRBD2 matching 10 bases. This CDR3 has 16 residues. Germline V lookup: CDR1 LGHNA, CDR2 YSYQKL. The V segment lost 1 base and the J segment 7 bases; nucleotides outside the gene matches: 7. The CDR3 loop reads CASSQGLGGALAEQFF. The covered CDR3 bases are TGTGCCAGCAGCCAAGGACTGGGGGGCGCGTTAGCTGAGCAGTTC.

About this clone: Mouse germline and gene names are used. The observed sequence ends 1 residue before the CDR3 terminus, with the missing tail filled in from the germline J gene. The chain combines TRBV12-2 with TRBJ2-2; weak D call: TRBD1 (6 bases). Germline CDR1 and CDR2: SGHLS and HYDKME. This CDR3 spans 16 amino acids. Trimming left V 3 bases short and J 0 bases short, with 13 bases between. CDR3 sequence: CASSSGTFANTGQLYF. The CDR3 bases that were read are TGTGCCAGCTCTTCCGGGACATTTGCAAACACCGGGCAGCTCTAC.

A remark on this clone: All gene names here are mouse names. The read is 1 residue too short to cover the CDR3 end, so that end is filled in from the germline J gene. The chain is built from TRBV5 and TRBJ2-5; 8 bases map to TRBD2. The length of the CDR3 is 14 residues. The germline gives CDR1 LGHNA, CDR2 YNLKQL (reference sequence). V lost 0 bases, J lost 6 bases, and 2 bases stayed unmatched. Incomplete CDR3 DNA: TGTGCCAGCAGCCAAGAGCTGGGGGGCGACACCCAGTAC. Its translation is CASSQELGGDTQY. The full CDR3 sequence reads CASSQELGGDTQYF.

Regarding this clone: Germline and genes here are mouse. The CDR3 is cut off 1 residue early in the read; its end comes from the germline J gene. This chain joins TRBV4 and TRBJ2-5, with D tentatively TRBD1 or TRBD2 (5 bases each). CDR1 and CDR2 from the germline V gene are LGHDT and YNNKQL (reference sequence). V was clipped by 4 bases and J by 0 bases, with 8 bases between them. CDR3 length equals 14 residues. The part of the CDR3 DNA that was read is TGTGCCAGCAGCTCCGGGGGTAACCAAGACACCCAGTAC. Translated: CASSSGGNQDTQY. The whole CDR3 reads CASSSGGNQDTQYF.

Note on this clone: Germline and genes: mouse. The missing CDR3 end, 1 residue past where the read stops, is filled in from the germline J gene. This chain uses TRBV5 with TRBJ2-7; 13 bases fit TRBD2. Germline CDR1 is LGHNA and CDR2 is YNLKQL (reference sequence). The ends lost 4 bases at V and 7 bases at J; junction bases unmatched: 7. This CDR3 is 15 amino acids long. The chain's CDR3 is CASSPGLGGLVEQYF. Incomplete CDR3 DNA: TGTGCCAGCAGCCCAGGACTGGGGGGGCTGGTGGAACAGTAC.

For this clone: The genes and germline here are from mouse. The sequence runs out 1 residue before the end of the CDR3; the remainder is reconstructed from the germline J gene. The rearrangement links TRBV4 to TRBJ2-7; 7 bases fit TRBD2. The trim removed 4 bases at V and 2 bases at J, leaving 2 bases unmatched. The CDR3 consists of 13 residues. In germline, CDR1 is LGHDT, CDR2 YNNKQL (reference sequence). The part of the CDR3 DNA that was read is TGTGCCAGCAGCTTGACTGGGCCCTATGAACAGTAC. Translating it yields CASSLTGPYEQY. The CDR3 in full is CASSLTGPYEQYF.

On this clone itself: Mouse gene names apply. The CDR3 goes on 1 residue after the read ends, and that part is filled in from the germline J gene. J is TRBJ1-2 and V is TRBV26; a possible D gene is TRBD1 (6 bases). CDR3 length: 13 residues. Germline lookup yields CDR1 KGHPV and CDR2 FQNQEV (reference sequence). Trimming took 3 bases from V and 2 from J, leaving 7 bases between them. CDR3 bases read: TGTGCCAGCAGTCTCCAGGGGAACTCCGACTACACC. This codes for CASSLQGNSDYT. The entire CDR3 protein is CASSLQGNSDYTF.

This clone is classed as large (0.1 to 1%). The germline and genes are mouse ones. The read gets to within 1 residue of the CDR3 end, and the germline J gene fills in the rest. This chain links TRBV13-3 with TRBJ1-2; D is unresolved. Trimming removed 10 bases at V and 3 bases at J, with 7 bases between. The CDR3 runs 10 residues. Germline CDR1 reads NNHDY; CDR2 reads SYVADS. The CDR3 is CAHGHSDYTF. CDR3 DNA (partial): TGTGCCCATGGGCACTCCGACTACACC.

As to this clone: Gene and germline names: mouse. The read terminates 1 residue before the CDR3 end, so the remaining end is supplied by the germline J gene. This rearrangement joins TRBV13-3 to TRBJ2-5; tentatively, D is TRBD2 (6 bases). Germline V gives CDR1 NNHDY, CDR2 SYVADS. The CDR3 sequence is 16 residues long. The V gene lost 2 bases and the J gene lost 2 bases, with 15 bases spanning the gap. The CDR3 protein is CASSEDPGGPQDTQYF. CDR3 DNA (partial): TGTGCCAGCAGTGAAGACCCGGGGGGACCCCAAGACACCCAGTAC. Supplemented by reference TRBV13-3 and TRBJ2-5, the full variable domain reads EAAVTQSPRSKVAVTGGKVTLSCHQTNNHDYMYWYRQDTGHGLRLIHYSYVADSTEKGDIPDGYKASRPSQENFSLILELASLSQTAVYFCASSEDPGGPQDTQYFGPGTRLLVL.

This clone is categorized as hyperexpanded. The gene symbols are mouse symbols. The observed sequence ends 1 residue before the CDR3 terminus, with the missing tail filled in from the germline J gene. This sequence joins TRBV16 and TRBJ2-7; unclear D gene. The germline V gene encodes CDR1 SGHSA and CDR2 FRNQAP. Between the trimmed V and J ends, which lost 1 base and 6 bases, there was a span of 16 bases. The CDR3 covers 15 residues. CDR3 residues: CASSLAAGEVGEQYF. The sequenced CDR3 bases are TGTGCAAGCAGCTTAGCTGCGGGAGAGGTCGGTGAACAGTAC.

This clone was observed a few times. Germline and genes: mouse. The read ends 1 residue before the CDR3 terminus; that terminus is restored from the germline J gene. The chain has TRBV23 and TRBJ2-7; TRBD2 is the table's D call, not checked against the DNA. CDR3 length: 16 residues. Germline CDR1 reads KGHTA; CDR2 reads FQNQQP. CDR3 DNA (partial): TGCTCCAGCAGTCAATCGGACTGGGGCCTCTCCTATGAACAGTAC. Translating gives CSSSQSDWGLSYEQY. Given in full, the CDR3 is CSSSQSDWGLSYEQYF.

This clone was seen a few times. Gene names refer to mouse genes. The CDR3 extends 1 residue past the end of the read, so its final part is completed from the germline J gene. This chain links TRBV3 with TRBJ2-2; 9 bases align to TRBD2. CDR1 is SNHLY and CDR2 is FYNGKV in the germline V gene (reference sequence). V was pared by 3 bases and J by 0 bases, with 2 bases of the junction left unmatched. The CDR3 is 16 residues long. Partial CDR3 DNA: TGTGCCAGCAGCTTGACTGGGGGCTCAAACACCGGGCAGCTCTAC. This encodes CASSLTGGSNTGQLY. In full, the CDR3 is CASSLTGGSNTGQLYF.

Turning to this clone: Gene names follow the mouse nomenclature. The read ends 1 residue before the CDR3 terminus; that terminus is restored from the germline J gene. The rearrangement uses TRBV13-2 and TRBJ2-1; D not resolved. The CDR3 is 10 residues long. Trimming stripped 2 bases from V and 7 bases from J, with 1 base between. Germline loops: CDR1 NNHNN, CDR2 SYGAGS (reference sequence). The CDR3 DNA, read in part, is TGTGCCAGCGGTGAAGCTGAGCAGTTC. This sequence encodes CASGEAEQF. The full CDR3 protein is CASGEAEQFF.

About this clone: The gene names here belong to mouse. Sequencing ends 1 residue short of the CDR3 end; the germline J gene provides the rest. The chain joins TRBV4 to TRBJ2-3; TRBD2 matches 12 bases. The germline CDR1 and CDR2 sequences are LGHDT and YNNKQL (reference sequence). The V and J ends lost 5 bases and 0 bases, in that order; junction bases with no gene match: 3. The length of the CDR3 is 16 residues. This CDR3 reads CASSPGTGGSAETLYF. The CDR3 bases that were read are TGTGCCAGCAGCCCTGGGACTGGGGGGAGTGCAGAAACGCTGTAT.

A word on this clone: The gene names given are mouse names. The sequenced part of the CDR3 DNA is TGTGCAAGCAGCTCTAACAAAAATAACTATGCTGAGCAGTTC. Protein sequence: CASSSNKNNYAEQF. The full CDR3 protein is CASSSNKNNYAEQFF. The V gene is TRBV16, the J gene TRBJ2-1; D unresolved. The sequence runs out 1 residue before the end of the CDR3; the remainder is reconstructed from the germline J gene. This CDR3 region has 15 residues. V lost 4 bases and J 0 bases, leaving 10 bases between the germline ends. Germline V gene sequence: CDR1 SGHSA, CDR2 FRNQAP. The full variable domain, rest sourced from reference TRBV16 and TRBJ2-1, is NAGVIQTPRHKVTGKGQEATLWCEPISGHSAVFWYRQTIVQGLEFLTYFRNQAPIDDSGMPKERFSAQMPNQSHSTLKIQSTQPQDSAVYLCASSSNKNNYAEQFFGPGTRLTVL.

On this clone: Germline and genes: mouse. The CDR3 end lies 1 residue beyond the end of the read and is filled in from the germline J gene. The rearrangement uses TRBV26 and TRBJ1-2; no definite D call. The CDR3 runs to 11 residues. Trimming stripped 4 bases from V and 3 bases from J, with 3 bases between. CDR1 and CDR2 from the germline V gene are KGHPV and FQNQEV (reference sequence). CDR3 protein: CASSRYSDYTF. Incomplete CDR3 DNA: TGTGCCAGCAGTCGTTACTCCGACTACACC.

Concerning this clone: Germline and genes: mouse. The CDR3 loop is CASGQQGNSDYTF. The part of the CDR3 DNA that was read is TGTGCCAGCGGCCAACAGGGGAACTCCGACTACACC. V usage is TRBV3 and J usage is TRBJ1-2; the match to TRBD1 covers 7 bases. Read sequence stops 1 residue before the CDR3 end, and the germline J gene provides the missing end. This CDR3 has 13 amino acids. Germline CDR1 and CDR2: SNHLY and FYNGKV (reference sequence). Trimming cost V 8 bases and J 2 bases; bases outside gene matches: 5. The variable domain in full, completed from reference TRBV3 and TRBJ1-2, reads GPKVLQIPSHQIIDMGQMVTLNCDPVSNHLYFYWYKQILGQQMEFLVNFYNGKVMEKSKLFKDQFSVERPDGSYFTLKIQPTALEDSAVYFCASGQQGNSDYTFGSGTRLLVI.

As for this clone: These gene names are mouse names. Read coverage stops 1 residue before the CDR3 terminus; the germline J gene supplies the remainder. This chain uses TRBV26 with TRBJ1-3, with D unresolved. Per germline, CDR1 KGHPV and CDR2 FQNQEV (reference sequence). The CDR3 is 14 residues long. The V end was cut by 6 bases, the J end by 0 bases, with 9 bases between. The covered CDR3 bases are TGTGCCAGCAGCCCGACAAATTCTGGAAATACGCTCTAT. This codes for CASSPTNSGNTLY. The entire CDR3 reads CASSPTNSGNTLYF.

Details on this clone: The gene symbols are mouse symbols. Read sequence stops 1 residue before the CDR3 end, and the germline J gene provides the missing end. This rearrangement joins TRBV13-3 to TRBJ2-5, with 8 bases matching TRBD1. The CDR3 covers 14 residues. J lost 2 bases, V lost 4 bases, and 3 bases had no gene match. Germline loops: CDR1 NNHDY, CDR2 SYVADS. Here the CDR3 reads CASSSGGGQDTQYF. The CDR3 bases that were read are TGTGCCAGCAGTTCAGGGGGCGGCCAAGACACCCAGTAC.

As to this clone: Gene labels here are mouse ones. The CDR3 is CASRTGGEVFF. The covered CDR3 bases are TGTGCCAGCAGGACAGGGGGCGAAGTCTTC. V is TRBV15 and J is TRBJ1-1, with 10 bases that match TRBD1. The read ends 1 residue before the CDR3 terminus; that terminus is restored from the germline J gene. Germline assignment: CDR1 SGHND and CDR2 FRSKSL. The CDR3 length is 11 residues. V was pared by 6 bases and J by 8 bases, with 0 bases of the junction left unmatched.

Turning to this clone: Any gene name here is a mouse gene name. From the germline J gene comes the end of the CDR3, since the read stops 1 residue before it. The V gene is TRBV17, the J gene TRBJ2-5; TRBD2 agrees at 7 bases. V gave up 3 bases and J gave up 1 base; unmatched junction bases: 4. Germline CDR1 MNHDT, CDR2 YYDKIL. The CDR3 length is 15 residues. CDR3 in amino acids: CASSRAGGYQDTQYF. The CDR3 bases that were read are TGTGCTAGCAGTAGGGCTGGGGGATACCAAGACACCCAGTAC. Together with reference TRBV17 and TRBJ2-5, the CDR3 gives the full variable domain: DTTVKQNPRYKLARVGKPVNLICSQTMNHDTMYWYQKKPNQAPKLLLFYYDKILNREADTFEKFQSSRPNNSFCSLYIGSAGLEYSAMYLCASSRAGGYQDTQYFGPGTRLLVL.

This clone was recorded a few times. The genes are named according to mouse. The read ends 1 residue shy of where the CDR3 ends; the end is completed using the germline J gene. The chain carries TRBV23 and TRBJ2-7. CDR3 length: 14 amino acids. Germline CDR1 and CDR2: KGHTA and FQNQQP. The CDR3 here is CSSSARPPSYEQYF. The CDR3 DNA, read in part, is TGCTCCAGCAGTGCCCGACCTCCCTCCTATGAACAGTAC.

This clone appeared a few times. Genes and germline are mouse. The read terminates 1 residue before the CDR3 end, so the remaining end is supplied by the germline J gene. V is TRBV12-1 and J is TRBJ2-7, with 8 bases fitting TRBD2. Unmatched junction bases numbered 6, after V lost 5 bases and J lost 1 base. From germline, CDR1 is SGHSN and CDR2 HYEKVE. The CDR3 has 14 residues. Incomplete CDR3 DNA: TGTGCCAGCTTGACTGGGGCCTTTTCCTATGAACAGTAC. Encoded protein: CASLTGAFSYEQY. Given in full, the CDR3 is CASLTGAFSYEQYF.

To note about this clone: Any gene name here is a mouse gene name. Sequencing ends 1 residue short of the CDR3 end; the germline J gene provides the rest. J is TRBJ2-5 and V is TRBV26, with TRBD2 matching over 12 bases. The CDR3 is 14 amino acids. The germline CDR1 and CDR2 sequences are KGHPV and FQNQEV (reference sequence). The V and J ends lost 7 bases and 6 bases, in that order; junction bases with no gene match: 5. CDR3 DNA, as far as it was read: TGTGCCAGCACGACTGGGGGGGCGCGGGACACCCAGTAC. Translating gives CASTTGGARDTQY. The complete CDR3 sequence is CASTTGGARDTQYF. The full variable domain, in which reference TRBV26 and TRBJ2-5 provide the parts outside the CDR3, is NSKVIQTPRYLVKGQGQKAKMRCIPEKGHPVVFWYQQNKNNEFKFLINFQNQEVLQQIDMTEKRFSAECPSNSPCSLEIQSSEAGDSALYLCASTTGGARDTQYFGPGTRLLVL.

About this clone itself: Gene names follow the mouse nomenclature. The CDR3 goes on 1 residue after the read ends, and that part is filled in from the germline J gene. V gene TRBV3 combines with J gene TRBJ1-1; D uncertain. Germline V gives CDR1 SNHLY, CDR2 FYNGKV (reference sequence). The length of the CDR3 is 13 residues. Trimming removed 4 bases at V and 0 bases at J, with 6 bases between. The sequenced CDR3 bases are TGTGCCAGCAGCTCAGATCCAAACACAGAAGTCTTC. Translated: CASSSDPNTEVF. Given in full, the CDR3 is CASSSDPNTEVFF.

A remark on this clone: Germline and genes: mouse. The read ends 1 residue before the CDR3 terminus; that terminus is restored from the germline J gene. The V and J genes are TRBV26 and TRBJ2-7; possible D gene TRBD1, 5 bases. Germline V gives CDR1 KGHPV, CDR2 FQNQEV (reference sequence). Trimming took off 4 bases at V and 0 bases at J, with 10 bases between the two ends. The CDR3 spans 14 residues. The sequenced CDR3 bases are TGTGCCAGCAGTCCAGGACAAAGCTCCTATGAACAGTAC. Protein: CASSPGQSSYEQY. The full CDR3 protein reads CASSPGQSSYEQYF.

This clone has a single count. Here the gene names and germline are mouse. The DNA read from the CDR3 is TGTGCTAGCAGTAGTCTGGGGGCTAGTCAAAACACCTTGTAC. This encodes CASSSLGASQNTLY. From start to end, the CDR3 is CASSSLGASQNTLYF. The chain carries TRBV17 and TRBJ2-4, with a possible D match to TRBD2 (7 bases). The DNA ends 1 residue before the CDR3 does, and the rest of the CDR3 is filled in from the germline J gene. The CDR3 consists of 15 residues. Trimming took off 3 bases at V and 0 bases at J, with 10 bases between the two ends. Per germline, CDR1 MNHDT and CDR2 YYDKIL.